This T cell receptor (beta chain) was captured in a study of identical twins. The authors used template switching to add a universal primer site and gave cDNA unique molecular identifiers. TCRdb processed the 5' RACE reads anew with MiXCR; each CDR3 protein has one entry. The table records around 370,000 distinct CDR3 sequences, approximately 9.1% of them present only once. Study conclusions and caveats: Insertion counts were lower in abundant cord blood beta clonotypes, a trend that memory repertoires did not show. Interpretation of the results relied on cross-sectional statistical analysis and not on following the same donors. For out-of-frame beta sequences, excess twin sharing was weaker.

Germline loops: CDR1 SGHRS, CDR2 YFSETQ. The ends lost 5 bases at V and 8 bases at J; junction bases unmatched: 13. The CDR3 spans 15 residues. This clonotype was counted between two and nine times. Its antigen is as yet unknown. The sequence was obtained from a woman aged 45-60 years in good health. The V gene is TRBV5-1, the J gene TRBJ2-1, with 7 bases matching TRBD2. Source material: naive T cells sorted from blood. The CDR3 sequence: CASRRGAGEVYEQFF. CDR3 sequence (DNA): TGCGCCAGCAGACGAGGGGCGGGAGAGGTCTATGAGCAGTTCTTC. The whole variable domain, filled in from reference TRBV5-1 and TRBJ2-1, reads KAGVTQTPRYLIKTRGQQVTLSCSPISGHRSVSWYQQTPGQGLQFLFEYFSETQRNKGNFPGRFSGRQFSNSRSEMNVSTLELGDSALYLCASRRGAGEVYEQFFGPGTRLTVL.